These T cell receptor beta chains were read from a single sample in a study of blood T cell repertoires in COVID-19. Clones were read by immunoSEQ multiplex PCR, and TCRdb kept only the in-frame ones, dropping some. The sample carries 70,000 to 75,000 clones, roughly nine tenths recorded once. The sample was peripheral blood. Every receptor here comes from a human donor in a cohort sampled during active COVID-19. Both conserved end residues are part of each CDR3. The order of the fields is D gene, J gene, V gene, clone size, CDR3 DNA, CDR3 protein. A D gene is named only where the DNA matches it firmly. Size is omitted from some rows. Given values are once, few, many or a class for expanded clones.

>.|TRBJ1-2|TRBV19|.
TGTGCCAGTAGTATTCCGGGATACCATAACTATGGCTACACCTTC
CASSIPGYHNYGYTF
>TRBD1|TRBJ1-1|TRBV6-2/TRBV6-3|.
TGTGCCAGCAGTTACGGCAGGGGGGATATTGTGAACACTGAAGCTTTCTTT
CASSYGRGDIVNTEAFF
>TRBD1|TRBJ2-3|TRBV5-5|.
TGTGCCAGCAACTACGGGACAGGGGGTTTTGATACGCAGTATTTT
CASNYGTGGFDTQYF
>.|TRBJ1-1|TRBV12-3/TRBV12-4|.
TGTGCCAGCAGGCCGGGGGGTCCCACTGAAGCTTTCTTT
CASRPGGPTEAFF
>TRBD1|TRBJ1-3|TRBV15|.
TGTGCCACCAGCAGAGATTTAATAGGGGGCGGAAACACCATATATTTT
CATSRDLIGGGNTIYF
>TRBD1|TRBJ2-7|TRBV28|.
TGTGCCAGCAGTTCCACCGGGACAGCGAAGTACGAGCAGTACTTC
CASSSTGTAKYEQYF
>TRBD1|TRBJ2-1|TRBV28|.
TGTGCCAGCAGTTCAGGGGGCGCTTACAATGAGCAGTTCTTC
CASSSGGAYNEQFF
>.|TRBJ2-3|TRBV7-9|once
TGTGCCAGCAGCCCTACGAAAGGGGGTCGCACAGATACGCAGTATTTT
CASSPTKGGRTDTQYF
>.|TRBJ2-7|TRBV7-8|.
TGTGCCAGCAGCCCGCCCCAAACACTAGCACGCCCCTACGAGCAGTACTTC
CASSPPQTLARPYEQYF
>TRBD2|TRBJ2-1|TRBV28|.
TGTGCCAGCAGCCTACGAACCCTTAGCGGGAGGGCTGACAATGAGCAGTTCTTC
CASSLRTLSGRADNEQFF
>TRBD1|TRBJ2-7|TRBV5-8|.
TGTGCCAGCAGCTCCGCCGGGACAGGGATCTACGAGCAGTACTTC
CASSSAGTGIYEQYF
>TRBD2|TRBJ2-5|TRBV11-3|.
TGTGCCAGCAGCTTAGTGGGACTAGCGGGAGAAGAGACCCAGTACTTC
CASSLVGLAGEETQYF
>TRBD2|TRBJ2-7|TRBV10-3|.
TGTGCCATCAGTGGGCGACTAGCGGAGGAGCAGTACTTC
CAISGRLAEEQYF
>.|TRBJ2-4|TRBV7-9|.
TGTGCCAGCAGCCCCGTCACAGACAACATTCAGTACTTC
CASSPVTDNIQYF
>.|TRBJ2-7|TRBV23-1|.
TGCGCCAGCAGGCTGGCCGAGGCCTACTCCTACGAGCAGTACTTC
CASRLAEAYSYEQYF
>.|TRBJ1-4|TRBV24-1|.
TGTGCCACCAGCCAAGGGTCGGGGAATGAAAAACTGTTTTTT
CATSQGSGNEKLFF
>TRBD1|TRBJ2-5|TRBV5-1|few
TGCGCCAGCAGCCCCGGACAGGGAGGAGAGACCCAGTACTTC
CASSPGQGGETQYF
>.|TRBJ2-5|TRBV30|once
TGTGCCTGGAGTGCAGGAGAGACCCAGTACTTC
CAWSAGETQYF
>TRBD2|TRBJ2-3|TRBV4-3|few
TGCGCCAGCAGCCAAGATGGCGGGAGGCGCCCAGATACGCAGTATTTT
CASSQDGGRRPDTQYF
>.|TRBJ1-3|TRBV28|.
TGTGCCAGCAGCCTCCGGGAGGGGCGGCCTGGAAACACCATATATTTT
CASSLREGRPGNTIYF
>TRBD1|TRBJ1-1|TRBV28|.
TGTGCCAGCAGTTTATGGGGGACAGGAAGTGAAGCTTTCTTT
CASSLWGTGSEAFF
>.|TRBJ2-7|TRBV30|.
TGTGCCTGGAAGGCAGGGATATTCGAGCAGTACTTC
CAWKAGIFEQYF
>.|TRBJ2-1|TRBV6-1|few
TGTGCCAGCAGTGACGGGTACGGCCCCTCCTACAATGAGCAGTTCTTC
CASSDGYGPSYNEQFF
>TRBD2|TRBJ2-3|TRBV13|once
TGTGCCAGCAGCGCCCCCCTGGGGAGGGGAACAGATACGCAGTATTTT
CASSAPLGRGTDTQYF
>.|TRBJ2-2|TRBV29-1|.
TGCAGCGTTGAAAGCGGGAACACCGGGGAGCTGTTTTTT
CSVESGNTGELFF
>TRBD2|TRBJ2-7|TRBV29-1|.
TGCAGCGTCCCATGGGGGAGGGAAAAAGCTCGGTGCGAGCAGTACTTC
CSVPWGREKARCEQYF
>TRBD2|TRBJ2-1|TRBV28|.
TGTGCCAGCAGTTTTCGGCGGGGGGCCCCCTACAATGAGCAGTTCTTC
CASSFRRGAPYNEQFF
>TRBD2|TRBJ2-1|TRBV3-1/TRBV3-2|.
TGTGCCAGCAGCCAAAGTTTGGCGGGAGGGAGGGGTGAGCAGTTCTTC
CASSQSLAGGRGEQFF
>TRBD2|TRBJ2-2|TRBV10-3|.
TGTGCCATCAGTGGGGGGCTAGCGGGAGAGGAGGAGCTGTTTTTT
CAISGGLAGEEELFF
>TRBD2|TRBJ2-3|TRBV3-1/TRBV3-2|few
TGTGCCAGCAGCCAAGGTGTAACGGGAGGGAGGACAGATACGCAGTATTTT
CASSQGVTGGRTDTQYF
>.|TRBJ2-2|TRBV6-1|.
TGTGCCAGCAGTGATGGCGGCGAGACCGGGGAGCTGTTTTTT
CASSDGGETGELFF
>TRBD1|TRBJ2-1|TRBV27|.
TGTGCCAGCAGTTTGGGGACAGGGTACTCGGACAATGAGCAGTTCTTC
CASSLGTGYSDNEQFF
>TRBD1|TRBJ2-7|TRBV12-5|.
TGTGCTAGTGTCGGACAGGGGCCCTACGAGCAGTACTTC
CASVGQGPYEQYF
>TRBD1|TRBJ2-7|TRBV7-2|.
TGTGCCAGCAGCTTAGACCCCGGACAGGGGGACGAGCAGTACTTC
CASSLDPGQGDEQYF
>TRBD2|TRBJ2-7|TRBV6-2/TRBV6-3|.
TGTGCCAGCAGCCGAACCGGGACTAACTACGAGCAGTACTTC
CASSRTGTNYEQYF
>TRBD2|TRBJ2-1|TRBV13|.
TGTGCCAGCAGGCAACACGGGACTAGCGGAAGGGGTGAGCAGTTCTTC
CASRQHGTSGRGEQFF
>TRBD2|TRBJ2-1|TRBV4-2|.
TGTGCCAGCAGCCAAGATTGGGGGGGTTACAATGAGCAGTTCTTC
CASSQDWGGYNEQFF
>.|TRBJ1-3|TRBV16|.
TGTGCCAGCAGCCAATCGTCTGTTTCGGGAAACACCATATATTTT
CASSQSSVSGNTIYF
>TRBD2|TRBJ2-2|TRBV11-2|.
TGTGCCAGCAGCTTAGATAGGTCTAGCGGGAGGCGCGGGGAGCTGTTTTTT
CASSLDRSSGRRGELFF
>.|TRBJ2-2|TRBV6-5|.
TGTGCCAGCAGATCTAGATCGCGGGGCACCGGGGAGCTGTTTTTT
CASRSRSRGTGELFF
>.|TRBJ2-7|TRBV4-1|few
TGCGCCAGCAGCCAGGGTTACGCGGGGAATAGGGACGAGCAGTACTTC
CASSQGYAGNRDEQYF
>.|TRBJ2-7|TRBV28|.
TGTGCCAGCAGCAACGGGGGACAGAGGTCCTACGAGCAGTACTTC
CASSNGGQRSYEQYF
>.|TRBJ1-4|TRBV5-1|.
TGCGCCAGCAGCTTGGGGGGACAACCTAATGAAAAACTGTTTTTT
CASSLGGQPNEKLFF
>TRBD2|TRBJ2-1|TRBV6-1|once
TGTGCCAGCAGTGAAGCGTCTAGCGGTTACAATGAGCAGTTCTTC
CASSEASSGYNEQFF
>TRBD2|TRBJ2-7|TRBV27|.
TGTGCCAGCATTTCCACCTGGGGCGCCTTGGGGCGGGAGGCGTACGAGCAGTACTTC
CASISTWGALGREAYEQYF
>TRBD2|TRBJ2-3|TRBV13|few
TGTGCCAGCAGCTTTGGAAGCGGGAGGGGGGGCGATACGCAGTATTTT
CASSFGSGRGGDTQYF
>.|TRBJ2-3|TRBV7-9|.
TGTGCCAGCAGCCCGTCGATGAGGGCCACAGATACGCAGTATTTT
CASSPSMRATDTQYF
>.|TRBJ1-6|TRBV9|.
TGTGCCAGCAGCCCGCGGGGGGCGAACACCTATAATTCACCCCTCCACTTT
CASSPRGANTYNSPLHF
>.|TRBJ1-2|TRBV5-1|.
TGCGCCAGCAGCCTGGACGGTTCAGGGATTAAAAATGGCTACACCTTC
CASSLDGSGIKNGYTF
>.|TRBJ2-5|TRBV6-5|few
TGTGCCAGCAGTTTAACAGGGTACCAAGAGACCCAGTACTTC
CASSLTGYQETQYF
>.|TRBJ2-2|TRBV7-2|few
TGTGCCAGCAGTTCTTCAGGGCCTAGTACCGGGGAGCTGTTTTTT
CASSSSGPSTGELFF
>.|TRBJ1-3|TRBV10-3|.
TGTGCCATCAGCCCAGACAGCTCTGGAAACACCATATATTTT
CAISPDSSGNTIYF
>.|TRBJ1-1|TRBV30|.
TGTGCCTACTTGGGGGGGACTGAAGCTTTCTTT
CAYLGGTEAFF
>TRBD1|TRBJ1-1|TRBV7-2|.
TGTGCCAGCAGCTTATGGGGACAGGGGATGAACACTGAAGCTTTCTTT
CASSLWGQGMNTEAFF
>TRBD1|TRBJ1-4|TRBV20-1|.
TGCAGTGCTAGTACAGGGGGCTTAGAAAAACTGTTTTTT
CSASTGGLEKLFF